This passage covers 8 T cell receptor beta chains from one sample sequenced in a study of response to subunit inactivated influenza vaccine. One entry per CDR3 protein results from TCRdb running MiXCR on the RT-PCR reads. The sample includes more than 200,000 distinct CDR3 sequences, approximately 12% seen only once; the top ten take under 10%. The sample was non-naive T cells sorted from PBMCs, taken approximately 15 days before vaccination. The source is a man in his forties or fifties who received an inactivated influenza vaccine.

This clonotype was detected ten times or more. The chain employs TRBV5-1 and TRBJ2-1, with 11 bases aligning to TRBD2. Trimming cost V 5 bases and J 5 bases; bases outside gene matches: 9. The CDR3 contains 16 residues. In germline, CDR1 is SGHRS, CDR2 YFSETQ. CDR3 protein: CASRSSGRVLHNEQFF. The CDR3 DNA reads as TGCGCCAGCAGGAGTAGCGGGAGGGTTCTACACAATGAGCAGTTCTTC.

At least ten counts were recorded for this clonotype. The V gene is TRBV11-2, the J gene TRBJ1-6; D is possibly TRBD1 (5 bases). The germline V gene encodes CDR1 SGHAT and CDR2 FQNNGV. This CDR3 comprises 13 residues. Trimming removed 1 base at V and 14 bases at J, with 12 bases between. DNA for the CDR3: TGTGCCAGCAGCTTAGGACCCGGGGCGGCCCTCCACTTT. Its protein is CASSLGPGAALHF.

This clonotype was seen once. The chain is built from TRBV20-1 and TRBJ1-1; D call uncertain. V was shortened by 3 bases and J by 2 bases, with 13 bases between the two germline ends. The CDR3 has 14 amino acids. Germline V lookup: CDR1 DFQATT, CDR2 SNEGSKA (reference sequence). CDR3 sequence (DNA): TGCAGTGCTAGCGGAGGATACCAAAACACTGAAGCTTTCTTT. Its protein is CSASGGYQNTEAFF.

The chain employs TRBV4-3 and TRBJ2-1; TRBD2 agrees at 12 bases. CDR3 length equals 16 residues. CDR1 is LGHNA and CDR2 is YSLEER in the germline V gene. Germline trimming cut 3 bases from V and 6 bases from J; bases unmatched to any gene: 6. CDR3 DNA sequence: TGCGCCAGCAGCCAGGAGCCTAGCGGGAGGGCCAATGAGCAGTTCTTC. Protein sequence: CASSQEPSGRANEQFF.

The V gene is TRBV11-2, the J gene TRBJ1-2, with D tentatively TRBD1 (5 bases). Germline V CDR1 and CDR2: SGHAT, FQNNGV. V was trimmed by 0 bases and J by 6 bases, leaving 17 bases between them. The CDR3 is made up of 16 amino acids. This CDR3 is CASSLEETGSRNGYTF. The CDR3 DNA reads TGTGCCAGCAGCTTAGAGGAAACAGGTTCGAGGAATGGCTACACCTTC.

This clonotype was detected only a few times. The CDR3 sequence is CASSFRDAGELFF. CDR3 nucleotides: TGTGCCAGCAGCTTCAGGGACGCCGGGGAGCTGTTTTTT. The J gene is TRBJ2-2, the V gene TRBV5-5, with D tentatively TRBD1 or TRBD2 (5 bases each). The germline V and J ends were trimmed by 2 bases and 6 bases, with 8 bases remaining between them. Germline assignment: CDR1 SGHKS and CDR2 YYEKEE (reference sequence). The CDR3 is 13 residues long.

CDR3 region: CASSKQMNTGELFF. The CDR3 DNA reads TGTGCCAGTAGTAAACAGATGAACACCGGGGAGCTGTTTTTT. This chain links TRBV19 with TRBJ2-2; D is undetermined. The CDR3 length is 14 residues. The V gene lost 4 bases and the J gene lost 1 base, with 7 bases spanning the gap. The V gene's germline CDR1 is LNHDA and CDR2 SQIVND (reference sequence).

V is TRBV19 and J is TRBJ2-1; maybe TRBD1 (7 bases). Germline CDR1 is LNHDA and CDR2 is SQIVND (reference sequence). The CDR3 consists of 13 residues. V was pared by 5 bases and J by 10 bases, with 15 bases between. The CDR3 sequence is CASSSSRGVEQFF. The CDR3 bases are TGTGCCAGTAGTTCGTCCAGGGGGGTCGAGCAGTTCTTC.